One and the same sample provided the 27 T cell receptor beta chains below, sequenced in a study of technical replicates of blood from a few donors (TCRdb year 2017). Library prep was done by the immunoSEQ multiplex PCR assay. The table was pulled from immuneACCESS by TCRdb, which kept in-frame rearrangements only. Such tables lose some clones; where checked, under half of the loss comes from unresolved V genes, and the rest has no known cause. Recorded for this sample are tens of thousands of clones; about 92% of them occurred a single time. The top ten clones comprise approximately 0.35% of the sample. Material: T cells isolated from PBMCs. These receptors all stem from a human donor in good health.

The V gene is TRBV27, the J gene TRBJ2-2, with D tentatively TRBD2 (5 bases). The germline V gene has CDR1 MNHEY and CDR2 SMNVEV (reference sequence). The V end lost 2 bases, the J end lost 4 bases, and 5 bases lay between the germline ends. This CDR3 spans 13 amino acids. CDR3 sequence reads: CASSLEGTGELFF. CDR3 sequence (DNA): TGTGCCAGCAGTTTAGAGGGCACCGGGGAGCTGTTTTTT.

This chain connects TRBV11-3 to TRBJ2-5, with TRBD2 identical over 7 bases. The V segment lost 3 bases and the J segment 2 bases; nucleotides outside the gene matches: 0. Germline lookup yields CDR1 SGHNT and CDR2 YENEEA. The CDR3 extends over 13 amino acids. This CDR3 is CASSFSGQETQYF. CDR3 nucleotide sequence: TGTGCCAGCAGCTTTAGCGGGCAAGAGACCCAGTACTTC.

This chain connects TRBV4-1 to TRBJ1-5; TRBD1 aligns across 8 bases. The CDR3 extends over 16 amino acids. The trim removed 1 base at V and 4 bases at J, leaving 6 bases unmatched. In germline, CDR1 is MGHRA, CDR2 YSYEKL. CDR3 nucleotides: TGCGCCAGCAGCCAAGTGGGACAGGTAAATAATCAGCCCCAGCATTTT. Residues: CASSQVGQVNNQPQHF.

The rearrangement joins TRBV2 to TRBJ1-1, with 9 bases fitting TRBD1. Trimming at V came to 5 bases and at J to 6 bases, leaving 10 bases not matched to a gene. This CDR3 has 15 amino acids. Germline CDR1 and CDR2: SNHLY and FYNNEI. CDR3 sequence (DNA): TGTGCCAGCAGTTCCCGGGACAGGGTTTTAGCTGAAGCTTTCTTT. Encoded protein: CASSSRDRVLAEAFF.

The rearrangement links TRBV19 to TRBJ1-5; a possible D gene is TRBD1 (6 bases). CDR3 length equals 11 residues. V lost 7 bases and J lost 16, with 17 bases in between. CDR1 LNHDA and CDR2 SQIVND come from the germline V gene (reference sequence). The DNA of the CDR3 is TGTGCCAGTACCGGCGGGGGCGGAGAACATTTT. Translated: CASTGGGGEHF.

CDR3: CATSRDYQSPHTDTQYF. The CDR3 bases are TGTGCCACCAGCAGGGACTACCAGAGCCCCCACACAGATACGCAGTATTTT. The chain has TRBV15 and TRBJ2-3; D may be TRBD2 (6 bases). Germline V CDR1 and CDR2: LNHNV, YYDKDF (reference sequence). With 3 bases removed from V and 2 bases from J, the gap between germline ends came to 18 bases. This CDR3 spans 17 amino acids. Full variable domain (remainder filled in from reference TRBV15 and TRBJ2-3): DAMVIQNPRYQVTQFGKPVTLSCSQTLNHNVMYWYQQKSSQAPKLLFHYYDKDFNNEADTPDNFQSRRPNTSFCFLDIRSPGLGDTAMYLCATSRDYQSPHTDTQYFGPGTRLTVL.

The rearrangement uses TRBV29-1 and TRBJ2-2; 7 bases agree with TRBD2. The CDR3 extends over 13 amino acids. The V segment lost 3 bases and the J segment 5 bases; nucleotides outside the gene matches: 3. CDR1 and CDR2 (germline): SQVTM, ANQGSEA. This CDR3 reads CSVEWEGTGELFF. CDR3 sequence (DNA): TGCAGCGTTGAGTGGGAGGGAACCGGGGAGCTGTTTTTT.

The chain joins TRBV7-6 to TRBJ1-3; D uncertain. Germline V gene lookup returns CDR1 SGHVS and CDR2 FNYEAQ. V lost 2 bases to trimming and J lost 0 bases, with 8 bases between them. This CDR3 has 15 residues. The CDR3 DNA reads TGTGCCAGCAGCTTAACCGCGAGCTCTGGAAACACCATATATTTT. Encoded protein: CASSLTASSGNTIYF.

This clone occurred once. As DNA, the CDR3 is TGTGCCAGCAGCTGGGGGACAGGGCGGGGTGCCTACGAGCAGTACTTC. This gives the protein CASSWGTGRGAYEQYF. The J gene is TRBJ2-7, the V gene TRBV13; 9 nucleotides match TRBD1. V lost 4 bases to trimming and J lost 2 bases; unmatched junction nucleotides: 9. In germline, CDR1 is PRHDT, CDR2 FYEKMQ (reference sequence). This CDR3 spans 16 amino acids.

This chain connects TRBV6-5 to TRBJ1-1; no clear D gene. CDR3 length: 13 amino acids. From germline, CDR1 is MNHEY and CDR2 SVGAGI. Trimming stripped 7 bases from V and 5 bases from J, with 14 bases between. CDR3 in DNA: TGTGCCAGCACCTACGGTGGGCGAACTGAAGCTTTCTTT. As protein: CASTYGGRTEAFF.

The chain carries TRBV6-6 and TRBJ2-7, with D perhaps TRBD2 (6 bases). Germline V gives CDR1 MNHNY, CDR2 SVGAGI (reference sequence). CDR3 size: 11 residues. Trimming removed 5 bases at V and 5 bases at J, with 7 bases between. The CDR3 nucleotides read TGTGCCAGCAGTAGGAGGGACGAGCAGTACTTC. Translation gives CASSRRDEQYF.

V usage is TRBV7-2 and J usage is TRBJ2-5; D is unclear. Per germline, CDR1 SGHTA and CDR2 FQGNSA. Trimming cost V 5 bases and J 1 base, with 8 bases left between them. This CDR3 has 13 residues. CDR3 amino acids: CASSPYSQETQYF. In DNA, the CDR3 is TGTGCCAGCAGCCCATACTCCCAAGAGACCCAGTACTTC.

CDR3 region: CASSHLGWYVGNEQFF. In DNA form, the CDR3 reads TGCGCCAGCAGCCACCTGGGCTGGTACGTGGGCAATGAGCAGTTCTTC. The rearrangement links TRBV4-3 to TRBJ2-1; D ambiguous. CDR3 size: 16 residues. Germline CDR1 LGHNA, CDR2 YSLEER. V gave up 3 bases and J gave up 6 bases, with 18 bases separating them.

This chain joins TRBV19 and TRBJ1-1, with 7 nucleotides matching TRBD1. V was pared by 7 bases and J by 6 bases, with 11 bases of the junction left unmatched. CDR3 size: 14 residues. The V gene's germline CDR1 is LNHDA and CDR2 SQIVND (reference sequence). The CDR3 spells CASTPDRVKSEAFF. The CDR3, as DNA: TGTGCCAGTACCCCCGACAGGGTTAAATCTGAAGCTTTCTTT.

This chain connects TRBV10-1 to TRBJ1-5, with 12 bases that match TRBD1. The germline gives CDR1 WNHNN, CDR2 SYGVQD (reference sequence). This CDR3 region has 16 residues. V was pared by 3 bases and J by 5 bases, with 5 bases of the junction left unmatched. DNA for the CDR3: TGCGCCAGCAGTGATACCGGGACAGGGGGCTATCAGCCCCAGCATTTT. Its translation: CASSDTGTGGYQPQHF.

This rearrangement joins TRBV10-3 to TRBJ2-2, with D maybe TRBD2 (5 bases). The length of the CDR3 is 13 residues. Germline V lookup: CDR1 ENHRY, CDR2 SYGVKD. V shed 11 bases and J shed 2 bases, with 12 bases lying between them. The CDR3 here is CASTDFNTGELFF. CDR3 DNA: TGTGCCTCGACGGACTTCAACACCGGGGAGCTGTTTTTT.

V gene TRBV30 combines with J gene TRBJ1-2, with D unresolved. Germline values: CDR1 GTSNPN, CDR2 SVGIG (reference sequence). This CDR3 comprises 13 residues. V shed 0 bases and J shed 3 bases, with 8 bases lying between them. CDR3 nucleotide sequence: TGTGCCTGGAGTGTACGAGGGTACTATGGCTACACCTTC. It is translated as CAWSVRGYYGYTF.

V gene TRBV9 combines with J gene TRBJ1-5; D possibly corresponds to TRBD1 (6 bases). Between the trimmed V and J ends, which lost 2 bases and 3 bases, there was a span of 15 bases. Germline V lookup: CDR1 SGDLS, CDR2 YYNGEE. This CDR3 has 16 amino acids. Written as DNA, the CDR3 is TGTGCCAGCAGCGTTGGGTCCAGGGGCTACAATCAGCCCCAGCATTTT. Translated: CASSVGSRGYNQPQHF.

The chain has TRBV18 and TRBJ1-1; TRBD1 matches at 7 bases. Germline V CDR1 and CDR2: KGHSH, LQKENI. Trimming cost V 4 bases and J 4 bases; bases outside gene matches: 6. This CDR3 is built from 14 residues. CDR3 loop: CASSLPYRGTEAFF. The CDR3 bases are TGTGCCAGCTCACTGCCGTACAGGGGCACTGAAGCTTTCTTT.

V usage is TRBV2 and J usage is TRBJ1-2; TRBD1 agrees at 10 bases. Germline CDR1 SNHLY, CDR2 FYNNEI. The length of the CDR3 is 13 residues. After removal of 6 bases from V and 4 bases from J, the junction contained 2 bases not matched to a gene. CDR3 DNA: TGTGCCAGCAGGGACAGGGGGTTCTATGGCTACACCTTC. Its translation is CASRDRGFYGYTF.

This chain uses TRBV27 with TRBJ1-2, with D possibly TRBD1 on 6 matching bases. With 1 base removed from V and 7 bases from J, the gap between germline ends came to 13 bases. This CDR3 is built from 14 residues. The germline CDR1 and CDR2 sequences are MNHEY and SMNVEV (reference sequence). The CDR3 nucleotides read TGTGCCAGCAGTTTATTAGGACAGAAAGGTGGCTACACCTTC. Encoded protein: CASSLLGQKGGYTF.

The chain employs TRBV4-2 and TRBJ2-1; the D gene is possibly TRBD1 (5 bases). The CDR3 spans 16 residues. In germline, CDR1 is LGHNA, CDR2 YNFKEQ. The V gene lost 3 bases and the J gene lost 1 base, with 13 bases spanning the gap. The CDR3 DNA follows: TGTGCCAGCAGCCAGGGGCTAGACCTGTCCTACAATGAGCAGTTCTTC. Translated: CASSQGLDLSYNEQFF.

This rearrangement joins TRBV5-1 to TRBJ2-7; 7 bases fit TRBD2. The V gene end was trimmed by 1 base and the J gene end by 5 bases; junction bases not matched to a gene: 9. The CDR3 loop spans 15 amino acids. Germline-derived CDR1 and CDR2 are SGHRS and YFSETQ. CDR3 amino acids: CASSLSSGALNEQYF. The CDR3 DNA reads TGCGCCAGCAGCTTGTCGAGCGGGGCCTTGAACGAGCAGTACTTC.

The chain uses TRBV25-1 and TRBJ1-5; a possible D gene is TRBD1 (6 bases). Germline V gene sequence: CDR1 MGHDK, CDR2 SYGVNS. This CDR3 has 14 residues. V dropped 4 bases and J dropped 2 bases, with 9 bases sitting between them. CDR3 protein: CASSGGTRNQPQHF. The CDR3 DNA follows: TGTGCCAGCAGTGGAGGGACACGCAATCAGCCCCAGCATTTT.

CDR3 protein: CSVEGLAGGSYNEQFF. DNA of the CDR3: TGCAGCGTTGAGGGACTAGCGGGAGGGTCCTACAATGAGCAGTTCTTC. The chain couples TRBV29-1 to TRBJ2-1, with TRBD2 matching over 16 bases. The J segment lost 1 base and the V segment lost 3 bases, leaving 0 bases of the junction unmatched. Germline V CDR1 and CDR2: SQVTM, ANQGSEA. CDR3 length: 16 amino acids.

The rearrangement joins TRBV4-3 to TRBJ2-7; perhaps TRBD2 as D (5 bases). CDR3 length equals 17 residues. Trimming pared 0 bases from V and 3 bases from J, leaving 18 bases between. Germline values: CDR1 LGHNA, CDR2 YSLEER. Here the CDR3 DNA reads TGCGCCAGCAGCCAAGATATGAGAGGGAGCCTATACTACGAGCAGTACTTC. Translating gives CASSQDMRGSLYYEQYF.

The rearrangement uses TRBV6-5 and TRBJ1-2, with 11 bases aligning to TRBD1. Germline V CDR1 and CDR2: MNHEY, SVGAGI. This CDR3 is built from 15 residues. The V segment lost 6 bases and the J segment 3 bases; nucleotides outside the gene matches: 6. CDR3: CASSRPGQGDYGYTF. The CDR3 DNA reads TGTGCCAGCAGCCGACCGGGACAGGGGGACTATGGCTACACCTTC.